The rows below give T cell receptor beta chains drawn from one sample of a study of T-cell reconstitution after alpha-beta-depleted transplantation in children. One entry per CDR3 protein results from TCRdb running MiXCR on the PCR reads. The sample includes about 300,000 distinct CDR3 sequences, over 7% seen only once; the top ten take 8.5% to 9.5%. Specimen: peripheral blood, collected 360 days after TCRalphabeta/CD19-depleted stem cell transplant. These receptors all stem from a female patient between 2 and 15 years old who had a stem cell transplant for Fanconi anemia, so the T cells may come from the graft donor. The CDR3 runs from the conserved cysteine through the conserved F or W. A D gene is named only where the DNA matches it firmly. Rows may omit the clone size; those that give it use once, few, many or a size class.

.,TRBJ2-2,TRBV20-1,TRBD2,TGCAGTGCTAGACAACTTAATCTGGGACTAGGGTCAACCGGGGAGCTGTTTTTT,CSARQLNLGLGSTGELFF
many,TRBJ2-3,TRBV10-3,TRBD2,TGTGCCGCGGGGGACCACGCAACAGATACGCAGTATTTT,CAAGDHATDTQYF
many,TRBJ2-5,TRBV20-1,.,TGCAGTGCTAGAGAACCCCCGGACGAAGAGACCCAGTACTTC,CSAREPPDEETQYF
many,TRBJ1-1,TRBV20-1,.,TGCAGTGCTAGAGGAAGGCAGGGGATGTTCACTGAAGCTTTCTTT,CSARGRQGMFTEAFF
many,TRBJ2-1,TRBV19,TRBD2,TGTGCCAGTAGGCCTTCTAGCGGGGGGGCGTATGAGCAGTTCTTC,CASRPSSGGAYEQFF
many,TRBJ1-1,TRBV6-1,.,TGTGCCAGCATGTTAGTTGAAGCTTTCTTT,CASMLVEAFF
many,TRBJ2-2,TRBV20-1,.,TGCAGTGCTTATGGGAACACCGGGGAGCTGTTTTTT,CSAYGNTGELFF
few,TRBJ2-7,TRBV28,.,TGTGCCAGCAGTTTTGGTCATGACTACGAGCAGTACTTC,CASSFGHDYEQYF
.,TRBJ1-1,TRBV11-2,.,TGTGCCAGCAGCTTAGATTCCCGACGTGAAAACACTGAAGCTTTCTTT,CASSLDSRRENTEAFF
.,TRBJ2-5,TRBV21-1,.,TGTGCCAGCAGCAACCGTGAACAGGGAAAGCAAGAGACCCAGTACTTC,CASSNREQGKQETQYF
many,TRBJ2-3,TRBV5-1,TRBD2,TGCGCCAGCAGCTTGGTGCTAGCGGGAGGGCCGACAGATACGCAGTATTTT,CASSLVLAGGPTDTQYF
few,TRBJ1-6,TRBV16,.,TGTGCCAGCAGCCAATCGGGGGGAAGTTCACCCCTCCACTTT,CASSQSGGSSPLHF
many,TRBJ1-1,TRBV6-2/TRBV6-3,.,TGTGCCAGCAGTTGGTCCAGGGATGACACTGAAGCTTTCTTT,CASSWSRDDTEAFF
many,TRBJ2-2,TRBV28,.,TGTGCCAGCAGCATTCCCGGGGAGCTGTTTTTT,CASSIPGELFF
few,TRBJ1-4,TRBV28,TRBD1,TGTGCCAGCAGTCAACCTACAGGGGCTACTAATGAAAAACTGTTTTTT,CASSQPTGATNEKLFF
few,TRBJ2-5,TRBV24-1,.,TGTGCCACCAGTGATCCCCGACTAGACTCAGAGACCCAGTACTTC,CATSDPRLDSETQYF
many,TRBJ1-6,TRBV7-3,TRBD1,TGTGCCAGCAGTACAGGGGGAGGTTCACCCCTCCACTTT,CASSTGGGSPLHF
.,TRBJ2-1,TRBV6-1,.,TGTGCCAGCAGTGGCCCTAATGGGGGGTCCTACAATGAGCAGTTCTTC,CASSGPNGGSYNEQFF
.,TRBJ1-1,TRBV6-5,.,TGTGCCAGCAGTTACTCGACGGCAGAAGAAGCTTTCTTT,CASSYSTAEEAFF
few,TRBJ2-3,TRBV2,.,TGTGCCAGCAGTGATACTGGGTTAGGGGAAACAGATACGCAGTATTTT,CASSDTGLGETDTQYF
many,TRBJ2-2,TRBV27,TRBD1,TGTGCCAGCAGTTTATCGACAGGGCTACCCTTAAACACCGGGGAGCTGTTTTTT,CASSLSTGLPLNTGELFF
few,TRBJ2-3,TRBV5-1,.,TGCGCCAGCAGCTTGGGATTGCCAGATACGCAGTATTTT,CASSLGLPDTQYF
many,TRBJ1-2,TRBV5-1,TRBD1,TGCGCCAGCAGCTTACAAACCGGGACAGGGGTTTGGGCTAACTATGGCTACACCTTC,CASSLQTGTGVWANYGYTF
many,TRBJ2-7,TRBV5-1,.,TGCGCCAGCAGCGTAAGGGGGGGCCTCTACGAGCAGTACTTC,CASSVRGGLYEQYF
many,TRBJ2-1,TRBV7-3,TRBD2,TGTGCCAGCAGCTTAGCGGGACTAGGAAGTGAGCAGTTCTTC,CASSLAGLGSEQFF
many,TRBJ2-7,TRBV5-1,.,TGCGCCAGCAGCTTGGATGGGCGTCTGAGCGAGCAGTACTTC,CASSLDGRLSEQYF
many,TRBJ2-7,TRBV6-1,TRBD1,TGTGCCAGCAGTGAATTGGGGACAGGCTCCTACGAGCAGTACTTC,CASSELGTGSYEQYF
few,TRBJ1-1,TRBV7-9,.,TGTGCCAGCAGCTTACTCCCGTCCTTAAACACTGAAGCTTTCTTT,CASSLLPSLNTEAFF
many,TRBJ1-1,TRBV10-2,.,TGCGCCAGCCTCGGAACCGGTTGGGACACTGAAGCTTTCTTT,CASLGTGWDTEAFF
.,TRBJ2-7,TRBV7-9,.,TGTGCCAGCAGCTTAGGAGGGGGAGATTCCTACGAGCAGTACTTC,CASSLGGGDSYEQYF
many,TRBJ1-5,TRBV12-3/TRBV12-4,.,TGTGCCAGCAGTCGGGACACGTTTCCCAATCAGCCCCAGCATTTT,CASSRDTFPNQPQHF
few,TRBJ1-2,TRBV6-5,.,TGTGCCAGCAGTGGAGTACCCCGACGAGAGGACTTC,CASSGVPRREDF
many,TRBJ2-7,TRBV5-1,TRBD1,TGCGCCAGCAGCGAACGGACAGGGACCCCTCTCGAGCAGTACTTC,CASSERTGTPLEQYF
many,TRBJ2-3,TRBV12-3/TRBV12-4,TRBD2,TGTGCCAGCAGCAGACTAGCGGGGGAAGGTGATACGCAGTATTTT,CASSRLAGEGDTQYF
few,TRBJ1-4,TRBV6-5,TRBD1,TGTGCCAGCAGTTATTATACAGGGGGCAGGGATGAAAAACTGTTTTTT,CASSYYTGGRDEKLFF
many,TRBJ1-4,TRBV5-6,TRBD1,TGTGCCAGCAGCCTTGGCCAGGGGGATGAAAAACTGTTTTTT,CASSLGQGDEKLFF
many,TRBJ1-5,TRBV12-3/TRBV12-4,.,TGTGCCAGCGGAAGGGACCAGCCCCAGCATTTT,CASGRDQPQHF
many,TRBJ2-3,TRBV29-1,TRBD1,TGCAGCGTTGTAAGGGACAGGGTGATTGGGGATACGCAGTATTTT,CSVVRDRVIGDTQYF
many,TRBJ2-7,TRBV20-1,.,TGCAGTGCTAGTGGGGAGTCCTCCTACGAGCAGTACTTC,CSASGESSYEQYF
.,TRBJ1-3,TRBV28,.,TGTGCCAGCAGTTTAGGGACCCTGTTCTCTGGAAACACCATATATTTT,CASSLGTLFSGNTIYF
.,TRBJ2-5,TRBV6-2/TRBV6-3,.,TGTGCCAGCAGTTACTCGGGGAGCGGCGGGGAGACCCAGTACTTC,CASSYSGSGGETQYF
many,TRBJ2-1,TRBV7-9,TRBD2,TGTGCCAGCAGCCCGGGGACTAGCGGGTTGTGGAATGAGCAGTTCTTC,CASSPGTSGLWNEQFF
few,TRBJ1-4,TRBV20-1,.,TGCAGTGCCCCCCCGGGAGAGGGGAATGAAAAACTGTTTTTT,CSAPPGEGNEKLFF
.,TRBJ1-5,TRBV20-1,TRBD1,TGCAGTGCTAGAGACGCTGGGACAGGCGGTCAGCCCCAGCATTTT,CSARDAGTGGQPQHF
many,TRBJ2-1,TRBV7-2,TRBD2,TGTGCCAGCAGCTTAGGGAGGGGACTAGCGGGGGTAAATGAGCAGTTCTTC,CASSLGRGLAGVNEQFF
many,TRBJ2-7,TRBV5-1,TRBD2,TGCGCCAGCAGCTTGGAAGCGGGAGGGCCTACCGCCTACGAGCAGTACTTC,CASSLEAGGPTAYEQYF
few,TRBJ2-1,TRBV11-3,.,TGTGCCAGCAAGGGGGTGAGAAGCTCCTACAATGAGCAGTTCTTC,CASKGVRSSYNEQFF
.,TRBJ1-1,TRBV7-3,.,TGTGCCAGCAGCTTAACGCGGGACACTGAAGCTTTCTTT,CASSLTRDTEAFF
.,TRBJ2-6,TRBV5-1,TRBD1,TGCGCCAGCAGCACTACTCAGGGGGCTGGGGCCAACGTCCTGACTTTC,CASSTTQGAGANVLTF
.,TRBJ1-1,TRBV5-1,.,TGCGCCAGCAGCTTGGGTTGGGGGCCGAACACTGAAGCTTTCTTT,CASSLGWGPNTEAFF
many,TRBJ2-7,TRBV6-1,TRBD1,TGTGCCAGCAGAAGGGACAGGGGGTCCTACGAGCAGTACTTC,CASRRDRGSYEQYF